This T cell receptor beta chain comes out of a study of low-dose radiotherapy and immunotherapy resistance in tumors. TRAV- and TRBV-specific primers primed first-strand cDNA, covering alpha and beta chains. Amplification, which lasted roughly 20 PCR cycles, used a constant-region primer and V-primer adapter to amplify TCRs. TCRdb fed the reads into MiXCR, producing one record per CDR3 protein. The data hold 7,500 to 10,000 distinct CDR3 sequences, with around 79% observed a single time. Per the germline V gene, CDR1 is MNHGY and CDR2 is SAAAGT. V was clipped by 7 bases and J by 0 bases, with 13 bases between them. CDR3 size: 15 residues.

This rearrangement joins TRBV6-8 to TRBJ1-3; D might be TRBD1 (5 bases). The sequence came from a human donor with advanced metastatic prostate, ovarian, gallbladder or colorectal cancer (not recorded which). This table probably holds off-target reads from a library built for another chain. The CDR3 loop reads CASTRERGSGNTIYF. The CDR3 region has the DNA TGTGCCAGCACACGAGAGAGGGGCTCTGGAAACACCATATATTTT.